This TCR beta chain was observed in a study of control samples from healthy donors and cancer patients. Germline V lookup: CDR1 LNHDA, CDR2 SQIVND (reference sequence). V lost 3 bases to trimming and J lost 5 bases, with 8 bases between them. The CDR3 runs to 13 residues. The protocol was immunoSEQ multiplex PCR, while the TCRdb copy is restricted to in-frame clones and leaves out a portion. The sample consists of 130,000 or so clones, about nine tenths of them appearing once. The chain uses TRBV19 and TRBJ2-1; D gene ambiguous. The sequenced material came from PBMCs. The clonotype comes from a man aged 50 to 60 with head and neck cancer. The CDR3 DNA reads as TGTGCCAGTAGTATCCAGGCAGACAATGAGCAGTTCTTC. It yields the protein CASSIQADNEQFF.